The clone carrying this TCR beta chain has only a few counts. Its antigen is not known. Primers: 60 Vbeta forward and 13 Jbeta reverse. The protocol was immunoSEQ multiplex PCR, while the TCRdb copy is restricted to in-frame clones and leaves out a portion. The sample holds about 93,000 clones, approximately 80% seen once. This sample stems from a study of cytomegalovirus exposure and HLA in healthy donors. Study-level points and caveats: Presence/absence analyses took donor sequencing depth as roughly uniform. TCR beta sequences reportedly predicted the HLA-A and HLA-B alleles of most subjects accurately. Follow-up analysis later connected one missense variant in DCLRE1C with trimming of TCR beta V- and J-genes.

Germline values: CDR1 SGHAT, CDR2 FQNNGV. Trimming shortened V by 5 bases and J by 4 bases, and 11 bases separated the two germline ends. The CDR3 contains 13 residues. The origin of this receptor is a woman aged 40 to 50 in good health and CMV-seronegative. This sequence joins TRBV11-2 and TRBJ1-2; D remains unclear. The sample was PBMCs. The CDR3 nucleotides read TGTGCCAGCAGCCTGCCCTCGGTCTATGGCTACACCTTC. Residues: CASSLPSVYGYTF.